This T cell receptor beta chain was captured by sequencing in a study of beta chain features in type 1 diabetes. Study-level information: Patient and healthy donor groups were alike in age, gender and cell yields.

General study results and limits: For Type 1 diabetes patients, all four CD4+ subsets carried TCRB CDR3s that were moderately but significantly shorter. Since sequencing was performed on cDNA, cells with high TCR expression could be over-represented. Naive, central memory and Treg TCRB repertoires seemed to resemble each other more closely in patients than they did in healthy donors.

Reverse transcription of all isolated RNA meant that expressed TCRB transcripts were sequenced. TCRdb's table, derived via immunoSEQ multiplex PCR, lists solely in-frame clones and lacks some. The repertoire holds 500,000 to 800,000 clones, with under 15% as singletons. In regard to this clone: Its antigen is still unknown. The sample has other DNA sequences that encode this CDR3 too.

Germline V lookup: CDR1 DFQATT, CDR2 SNEGSKA (reference sequence). This CDR3 is built from 10 residues. Trimming cost V 6 bases and J 8 bases, with 10 bases left between them. The rearrangement joins TRBV20-1 to TRBJ1-2; D remains ambiguous. The sample taken for sequencing was naive CD4+ T cells from blood. This sequence was found in a man aged 30 to 45 with type 1 diabetes. This CDR3 is CSAGREGYTF. The CDR3 nucleotides read TGCAGTGCCGGCCGAGAGGGCTACACCTTC.